This TCR beta chain was profiled in a study of blood T cell repertoires in COVID-19. At the level of the study: COVID-19 samples from acute and convalescent phases originated in the United States, Italy and Spain. From T cells, B-cell-depleted T cells, or PBMCs came the material, which was cDNA or gDNA.

Germline V gene lookup returns CDR1 LGHNA and CDR2 YNFKEQ. V lost 1 base and J lost 5; bases outside the gene matches: 4. There are 15 residues in the CDR3. Authors' analysis steps: Quantification of nucleated cells was approximated via reference gene primer amplification. The method was immunoSEQ multiplex PCR; TCRdb's version includes in-frame clones alone and lacks a portion of them. The DNA was the basis for D and trimming; V, J and clone size are from that table. Among 140,000 to 150,000 clones listed, under 85% were seen once. The sequencing sample was made of peripheral blood. The clonotype was recovered from a man in his fifties or sixties with active or convalescent COVID-19. The chain links TRBV4-2 to TRBJ2-1; 8 bases match TRBD2. The CDR3 DNA reads TGTGCCAGCAGCCAAGCGGGAGGGAAGGACAATGAGCAGTTCTTC. The encoded protein is CASSQAGGKDNEQFF.